A single sample gave rise to the 21 T cell receptor beta chains below, sequenced in a study of spatial heterogeneity in lung cancer. TCRdb fed the 5' RACE reads into MiXCR, producing one record per CDR3 protein. Of around 5,000 distinct CDR3 sequences detected, roughly 5% appear once; the ten largest clones hold around a tenth. Time point indicated: sample taken at primary tumor resection. Here the sequenced sample was normal lung tissue next to the tumor, taken at surgery. These TCRs come from a female donor with early-stage non-small cell lung cancer.

This clonotype was observed at least ten times. The chain couples TRBV14 to TRBJ2-2; D is ambiguous. The V end lost 4 bases, the J end lost 6 bases, and 9 bases lay between the germline ends. This CDR3 has 13 amino acids. Germline V gene sequence: CDR1 SGHDN, CDR2 FVKESK. The CDR3 protein is CASSPNRAGELFF. As DNA, the CDR3 is TGTGCCAGCAGCCCGAATCGAGCCGGGGAGCTGTTTTTT.

By share, this clonotype ranks as medium-sized. V is TRBV6-1 and J is TRBJ1-6; TRBD1 aligns across 8 bases. With V trimmed by 6 bases and J by 7 bases, 5 bases remained unmatched. The CDR3 is 14 amino acids. Germline assignment: CDR1 MNHNS and CDR2 SASEGT. The CDR3 DNA sequence: TGTGCCAGCAGGATCCGGGACAGGAATTCACCCCTCCACTTT. Translating gives CASRIRDRNSPLHF.

This clonotype counts as medium-sized. The V call is TRBV10-3, the J call TRBJ1-1; the match to TRBD1 covers 7 bases. The CDR3 has 12 amino acids. Unmatched junction bases numbered 11, after V lost 11 bases and J lost 8 bases. Germline V gene data show CDR1 as ENHRY and CDR2 as SYGVKD. The CDR3 is CALNRGGREAFF. As DNA, the CDR3 is TGTGCCCTCAACAGGGGAGGGAGAGAAGCTTTCTTT.

The table lists this clonotype with many counts. The gene calls are TRBV9 and TRBJ2-1, with 7 bases lining up with TRBD1. Unmatched junction bases numbered 12, after V lost 2 bases and J lost 4 bases. There are 17 residues in the CDR3. Germline CDR1 is SGDLS and CDR2 is YYNGEE. DNA of the CDR3: TGTGCCAGCAGCGTTACGACAGGGCGATTAACATACAATGAGCAGTTCTTC. Translated: CASSVTTGRLTYNEQFF.

In its sample, this clonotype is medium-sized. The CDR3: CASSPSDNQPQHF. The DNA for the CDR3 is TGTGCCAGCTCACCGAGTGATAATCAGCCCCAGCATTTT. The chain couples TRBV18 to TRBJ1-5; D gene unclear. V lost 3 bases to trimming and J lost 4 bases, with 7 bases between them. Germline CDR1 is KGHSH and CDR2 is LQKENI. The CDR3 totals 13 residues. The entire variable domain, with the rest obtained from reference TRBV18 and TRBJ1-5, is as follows: NAGVMQNPRHLVRRRGQEARLRCSPMKGHSHVYWYRQLPEEGLKFMVYLQKENIIDESGMPKERFSAEFPKEGPSILRIQQVVRGDSAAYFCASSPSDNQPQHFGDGTRLSIL.

The rearrangement joins TRBV6-6 to TRBJ2-5, with TRBD1 matching 8 bases. The CDR3 loop spans 15 amino acids. CDR1 and CDR2 from the germline V gene are MNHNY and SVGAGI (reference sequence). V lost 7 bases and J lost 6; bases outside the gene matches: 13. CDR3 nucleotide sequence: TGTGCCAGCATCCTCGGGACAGGACGTTTGAAGACCCAGTACTTC. This translates into CASILGTGRLKTQYF.

This clonotype was detected many times. V gene TRBV14 combines with J gene TRBJ2-2; either TRBD1 or TRBD2 may supply D (7 bases each). The CDR3 sequence is 12 residues long. Per the germline V gene, CDR1 is SGHDN and CDR2 is FVKESK. With 11 bases removed from V and 4 bases from J, the gap between germline ends came to 11 bases. The CDR3 DNA reads as TGTGCCCCCAGGGGGGGCACCGGGGAGCTGTTTTTT. It is translated as CAPRGGTGELFF.

By proportion, this clonotype is medium-sized. The rearrangement links TRBV3-1 to TRBJ2-3, with 8 bases matching TRBD2. The CDR3 is 14 residues long. CDR1 LGHDT and CDR2 YNNKEL come from the germline V gene (reference sequence). V was clipped by 0 bases and J by 6 bases; unmatched bases: 2. The DNA of the CDR3 is TGTGCCAGCAGCCAAGATAGCGGGATTGATACGCAGTATTTT. As protein: CASSQDSGIDTQYF.

By proportion, this clonotype is medium-sized (0.01 to 0.1%). The chain links TRBV5-5 to TRBJ1-1; D unclear. Trimming cost V 6 bases and J 1 base, with 16 bases left between them. The CDR3 contains 15 residues. CDR1 and CDR2 from the germline V gene are SGHKS and YYEKEE (reference sequence). CDR3 sequence reads: CASTLGSGENTEAFF. CDR3 DNA sequence: TGTGCCAGCACCCTTGGGTCCGGGGAGAACACTGAAGCTTTCTTT. The whole variable domain, remainder taken from reference TRBV5-5 and TRBJ1-1, is DAGVTQSPTHLIKTRGQQVTLRCSPISGHKSVSWYQQVLGQGPQFIFQYYEKEERGRGNFPDRFSARQFPNYSSELNVNALLLGDSALYLCASTLGSGENTEAFFGQGTRLTVV.

This rearrangement joins TRBV19 to TRBJ2-5; D call uncertain. The CDR3 is 13 residues long. Germline lookup yields CDR1 LNHDA and CDR2 SQIVND (reference sequence). The V and J ends lost 7 bases and 5 bases respectively, with 14 bases between them. The CDR3 loop is CASKARVWETQYF. In DNA, the CDR3 is TGTGCCAGTAAAGCTAGAGTATGGGAGACCCAGTACTTC.

In its sample, this clonotype was seen many times. This chain links TRBV7-6 with TRBJ2-1, with D possibly being TRBD2 (8 bases). This CDR3 is built from 16 residues. Looked up from germline, CDR1 is SGHVS and CDR2 is FNYEAQ. Trimming took off 5 bases at V and 8 bases at J, with 22 bases between the two ends. The CDR3 region has the DNA TGTGCCAGCAGCGAGAGACAGGGACTAGTGGTCGATGAGCAGTTCTTC. Translated, it gives CASSERQGLVVDEQFF.

Ten or more counts support this clonotype. The chain has TRBV20-1 and TRBJ2-1; 9 bases align to TRBD2. V shed 7 bases and J 6 bases; nucleotides not matched to a gene: 7. This CDR3 is 13 amino acids long. CDR1 is DFQATT and CDR2 is SNEGSKA in the germline V gene (reference sequence). CDR3 protein: CSGGTSFFNEQFF. The DNA for the CDR3 is TGCAGTGGAGGGACTAGCTTCTTCAATGAGCAGTTCTTC.

This clonotype was seen repeatedly, ten times or more. The rearrangement uses TRBV20-1 and TRBJ1-1; TRBD1 aligns across 9 bases. V lost 5 bases, J lost 10 bases, and 14 bases stayed unmatched. This CDR3 has 14 amino acids. Germline CDR1 is DFQATT and CDR2 is SNEGSKA (reference sequence). Here the CDR3 DNA reads TGCAGTGCTGACCAACAGGGGGCGCGAAGCCGAGCTTTCTTT. It specifies CSADQQGARSRAFF.

This clonotype rates as medium-sized. This rearrangement joins TRBV2 to TRBJ1-2; D possibly corresponds to TRBD1 (6 bases). The CDR3 has 14 residues. The V gene's germline CDR1 is SNHLY and CDR2 FYNNEI. The V end was cut by 3 bases, the J end by 7 bases, with 15 bases between. The CDR3 loop reads CASSDVPGDRGYTF. DNA for the CDR3: TGTGCCAGCAGTGATGTACCAGGGGATCGTGGCTACACCTTC. Together with reference TRBV2 and TRBJ1-2, the CDR3 gives the full variable domain: EPEVTQTPSHQVTQMGQEVILRCVPISNHLYFYWYRQILGQKVEFLVSFYNNEISEKSEIFDDQFSVERPDGSNFTLKIRSTKLEDSAMYFCASSDVPGDRGYTFGSGTRLTVV.

Within the sample, this clonotype is medium-sized. V is TRBV7-2 and J is TRBJ2-1, with D unclear. The CDR3 sequence is 13 residues long. V was pared by 7 bases and J by 9 bases, with 16 bases between. Looked up from germline, CDR1 is SGHTA and CDR2 is FQGNSA. CDR3 in amino acids: CASNLERYLEQFF. The CDR3 DNA sequence: TGTGCCAGCAACCTCGAGAGATACCTTGAGCAGTTCTTC. Full variable domain (remainder filled in from reference TRBV7-2 and TRBJ2-1): GAGVSQSPSNKVTEKGKDVELRCDPISGHTALYWYRQSLGQGLEFLIYFQGNSAPDKSGLPSDRFSAERTGGSVSTLTIQRTQQEDSAVYLCASNLERYLEQFFGPGTRLTVL.

In its sample, this clonotype is medium-sized (0.01 to 0.1%). The CDR3 region has the DNA TGTGCCAGCAGCCAAAGCCGGGGGAACAATGAGCAGTTCTTC. This gives the protein CASSQSRGNNEQFF. This chain uses TRBV7-8 with TRBJ2-1, with D maybe TRBD2 (6 bases). Germline V CDR1 and CDR2: SGHVS, FQNEAQ. V was clipped by 5 bases and J by 5 bases, with 13 bases between them. This CDR3 is 14 amino acids long.

This clonotype is medium-sized by share. This chain connects TRBV7-9 to TRBJ1-4, with D maybe TRBD1 (5 bases). The CDR3 sequence is 14 residues long. The germline V and J ends were trimmed by 0 bases and 8 bases, with 10 bases remaining between them. From germline, CDR1 is SEHNR and CDR2 FQNEAQ (reference sequence). The CDR3 loop is CASSLAGTEEKLFF. CDR3 DNA: TGTGCCAGCAGCTTAGCCGGGACGGAAGAAAAACTGTTTTTT.

This clonotype was counted at least ten times. This chain joins TRBV7-2 and TRBJ2-3, with D perhaps assigned TRBD1 or TRBD2 (5 bases each). The CDR3 sequence is 16 residues long. Trimming left V 5 bases short and J 8 bases short, with 23 bases between. Germline-derived CDR1 and CDR2 are SGHTA and FQGNSA. The CDR3 DNA reads TGTGCCAGCAGCCCGCTCGGGGCGGTCGCGGGCAGTACGCAGTATTTT. Residues: CASSPLGAVAGSTQYF.

This rearrangement joins TRBV27 to TRBJ2-7; no firm D call. Trimming shortened V by 3 bases and J by 0 bases, and 9 bases separated the two germline ends. Germline loops: CDR1 MNHEY, CDR2 SMNVEV (reference sequence). CDR3 length equals 14 residues. The CDR3 nucleotides are TGTGCCAGCAGTTTCTATGGTAACTCCTACGAGCAGTACTTC. This codes for CASSFYGNSYEQYF.

In its sample, this clonotype ranks as medium-sized. This chain connects TRBV7-2 to TRBJ2-7, with 12 bases fitting TRBD2. V trimming: 0 bases; J trimming: 10 bases; junction bases outside the gene matches: 10. CDR3 length: 16 residues. The germline gives CDR1 SGHTA, CDR2 FQGNSA. This CDR3 is CASSLASPTSGSDQYF. In DNA form, the CDR3 reads TGTGCCAGCAGCTTAGCCTCCCCGACTAGCGGGAGTGATCAGTACTTC.

In its sample, this clonotype is medium-sized. The chain is built from TRBV7-2 and TRBJ1-2; a possible D gene is TRBD1 (6 bases). The CDR3 runs to 14 residues. Germline V gene data show CDR1 as SGHTA and CDR2 as FQGNSA. V lost 1 base, J lost 8 bases, and 14 bases lay in between. Here the CDR3 DNA reads TGTGCCAGCAGCTTAGTACAGGGAGCGGGGGGCTACACCTTC. The encoded protein is CASSLVQGAGGYTF.